The TCR beta chain under discussion was sequenced for a study of blood T cell repertoires in COVID-19. TCRdb keeps only in-frame clones here, not all; method: immunoSEQ multiplex PCR. Of 100,000 or so clones in the sample, over 80% were seen once. V lost 0 bases to trimming and J lost 4 bases; unmatched junction nucleotides: 6. The CDR3 totals 15 residues. Germline CDR1 and CDR2: SGHNT and YYREEE (reference sequence). The receptor was isolated from a man between 45 and 60 years old with acute or convalescent COVID-19. This chain links TRBV5-4 with TRBJ1-2; 7 bases match TRBD1. Sample: peripheral blood. CDR3 amino acids: CASSLGDSFVYGYTF. For the CDR3, the DNA is TGTGCCAGCAGCTTGGGGGACAGCTTTGTCTATGGCTACACCTTC.